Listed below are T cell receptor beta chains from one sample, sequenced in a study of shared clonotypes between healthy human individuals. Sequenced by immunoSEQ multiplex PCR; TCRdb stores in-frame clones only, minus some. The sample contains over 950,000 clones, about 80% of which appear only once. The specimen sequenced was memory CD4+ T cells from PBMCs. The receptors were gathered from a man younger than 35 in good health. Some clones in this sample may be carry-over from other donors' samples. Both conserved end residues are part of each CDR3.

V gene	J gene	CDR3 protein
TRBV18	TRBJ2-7	CASSPRGAGGNSYEQYF
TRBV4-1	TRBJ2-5	CASSQDLYGDGWIAGGETQYF
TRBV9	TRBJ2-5	CASSETGSGETQYF
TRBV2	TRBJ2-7	CASRRLYQQYF
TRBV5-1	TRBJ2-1	CASSWDWDEQFF
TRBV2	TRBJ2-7	CASSVVGGGSGEQYF
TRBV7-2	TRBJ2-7	CASSLNGVIPYYEQYF
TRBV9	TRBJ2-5	CASSRLSLGGQETQYF
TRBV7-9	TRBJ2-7	CASSLTLPYEQYF
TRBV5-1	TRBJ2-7	CASSDDRGRRYEQYF
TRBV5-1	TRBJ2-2	CASSQGIYTGELFF
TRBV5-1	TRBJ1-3	CASSLADRTGNTIYF
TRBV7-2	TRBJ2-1	CASRFSGTSYNEQFF
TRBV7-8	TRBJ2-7	CASSPTAGGTYEQYF
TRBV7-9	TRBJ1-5	CASSLSTANQPQHF
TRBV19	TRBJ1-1	CASRNRSGNTEAFF
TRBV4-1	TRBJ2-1	CASSQEGRAYNEQFF
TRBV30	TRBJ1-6	CAWKSGSSYNSPLHF
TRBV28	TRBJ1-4	CASSQQGPEKLFF
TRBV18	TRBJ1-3	CASSPQGIGNTIYF
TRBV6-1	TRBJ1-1	CASSESFRGGTEAFF
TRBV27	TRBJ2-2	CASRAGGSGELFF
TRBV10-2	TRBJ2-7	CATGLAPDEQYF
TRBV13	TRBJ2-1	CASSFLTGGNEQFF